The clone carrying this T cell receptor (beta chain) was found many times. Antigen: not known. These data originate in a study of spatial heterogeneity in lung cancer. Overall study: In the raw reads, each unique TCR and UMI combination was present more than ten times on average.

Germline V CDR1 and CDR2: KGHSH, LQKENI. V dropped 2 bases and J dropped 10 bases, with 8 bases sitting between them. The CDR3 totals 11 residues. The study, taken as a whole, reports: There were more appearances of ubiquitous expanded tumor TCRs in blood at resection than at follow-up.

As for time point: blood at routine non-recurrence follow-up after resection. Whole RNA from tumor, nontumor lung or frozen PBMC was sequenced unsorted. TCRdb recomputed calls from the 5' RACE reads with MiXCR, one row per CDR3 protein. Of fewer than 60,000 distinct CDR3 sequences in the sample, around 7.7% were seen once. This sample comprised PBMCs, obtained at follow-up. This sequence originates from a female donor with early-stage non-small cell lung cancer. The chain carries TRBV18 and TRBJ1-2; D remains unclear. For the CDR3, the DNA is TGTGCCAGCTCACCAGGAGAGGACTACACCTTC. This sequence encodes CASSPGEDYTF.